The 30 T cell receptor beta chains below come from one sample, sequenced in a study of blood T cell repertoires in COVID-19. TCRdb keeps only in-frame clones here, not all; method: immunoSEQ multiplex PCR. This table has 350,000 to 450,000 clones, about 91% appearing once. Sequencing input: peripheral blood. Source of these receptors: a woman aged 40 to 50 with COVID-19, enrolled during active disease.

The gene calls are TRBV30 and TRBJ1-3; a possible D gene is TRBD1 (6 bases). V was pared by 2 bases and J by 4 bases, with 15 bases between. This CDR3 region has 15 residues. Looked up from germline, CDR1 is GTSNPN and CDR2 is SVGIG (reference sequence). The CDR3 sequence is CAWSPRDRLGNTIYF. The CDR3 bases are TGTGCCTGGAGTCCGCGAGACAGGCTGGGAAACACCATATATTTT.

Written as DNA, the CDR3 is TGTGCCAGCTCACCACCCGGCAGGGTGGCTGGAAACACCATATATTTT. As protein: CASSPPGRVAGNTIYF. The V gene is TRBV18, the J gene TRBJ1-3; maybe TRBD1 (5 bases). The CDR3 consists of 16 residues. Trimming took 0 bases from V and 2 from J, leaving 11 bases between them. Germline V CDR1 and CDR2: KGHSH, LQKENI. The full variable domain, in which reference TRBV18 and TRBJ1-3 provide the parts outside the CDR3, is NAGVMQNPRHLVRRRGQEARLRCSPMKGHSHVYWYRQLPEEGLKFMVYLQKENIIDESGMPKERFSAEFPKEGPSILRIQQVVRGDSAAYFCASSPPGRVAGNTIYFGEGSWLTVV.

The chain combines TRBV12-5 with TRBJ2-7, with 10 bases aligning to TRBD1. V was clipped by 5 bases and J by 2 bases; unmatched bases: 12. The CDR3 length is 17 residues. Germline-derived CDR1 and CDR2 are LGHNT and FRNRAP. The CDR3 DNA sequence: TGTGCTAGTGGTCCCCGGACAGGGGGACCTAGTCCCTACGAGCAGTACTTC. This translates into CASGPRTGGPSPYEQYF.

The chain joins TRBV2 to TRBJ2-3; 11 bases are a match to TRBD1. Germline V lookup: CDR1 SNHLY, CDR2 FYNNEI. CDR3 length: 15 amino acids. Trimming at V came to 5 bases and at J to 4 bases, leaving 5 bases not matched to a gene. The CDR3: CASSPRTGGADTQYF. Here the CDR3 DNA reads TGTGCCAGCAGTCCTCGGACAGGGGGCGCAGATACGCAGTATTTT.

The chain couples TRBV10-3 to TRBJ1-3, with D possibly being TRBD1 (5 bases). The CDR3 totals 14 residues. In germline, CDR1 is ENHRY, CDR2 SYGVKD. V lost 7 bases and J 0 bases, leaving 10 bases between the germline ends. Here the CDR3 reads CAITPDSSGNTIYF. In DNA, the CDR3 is TGTGCCATCACGCCAGACAGCTCTGGAAACACCATATATTTT.

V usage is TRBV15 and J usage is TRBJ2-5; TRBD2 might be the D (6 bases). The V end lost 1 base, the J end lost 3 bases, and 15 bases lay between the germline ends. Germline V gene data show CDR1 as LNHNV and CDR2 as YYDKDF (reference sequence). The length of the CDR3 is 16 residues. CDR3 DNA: TGTGCCACCAGCAGAGTCCCCGCAGGCGGGGAAGAGACCCAGTACTTC. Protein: CATSRVPAGGEETQYF.

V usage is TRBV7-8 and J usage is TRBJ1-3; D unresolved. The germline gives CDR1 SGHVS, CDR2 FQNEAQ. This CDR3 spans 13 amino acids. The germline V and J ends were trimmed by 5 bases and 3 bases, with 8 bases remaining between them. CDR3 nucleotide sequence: TGTGCCAGCAGCCCACTCTTTGGAAACACCATATATTTT. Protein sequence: CASSPLFGNTIYF.

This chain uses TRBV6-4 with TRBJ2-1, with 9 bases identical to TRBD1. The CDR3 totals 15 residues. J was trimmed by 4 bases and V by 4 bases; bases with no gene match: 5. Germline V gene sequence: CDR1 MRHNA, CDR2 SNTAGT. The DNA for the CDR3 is TGTGCCAGCAGTGTTCGGGACAGGGAGTACAATGAGCAGTTCTTC. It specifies CASSVRDREYNEQFF.

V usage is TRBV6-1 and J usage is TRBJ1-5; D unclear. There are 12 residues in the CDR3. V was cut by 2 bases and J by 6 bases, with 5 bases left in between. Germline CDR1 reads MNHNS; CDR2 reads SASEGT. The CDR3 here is CASSENSQPQHF. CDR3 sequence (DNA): TGTGCCAGCAGTGAAAACTCTCAGCCCCAGCATTTT.

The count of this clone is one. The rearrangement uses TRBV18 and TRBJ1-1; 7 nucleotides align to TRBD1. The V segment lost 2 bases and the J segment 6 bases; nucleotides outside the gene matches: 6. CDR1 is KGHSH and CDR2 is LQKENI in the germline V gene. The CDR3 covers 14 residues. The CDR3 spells CASSPKGGVAEAFF. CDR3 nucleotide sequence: TGTGCCAGCTCACCAAAAGGGGGCGTAGCTGAAGCTTTCTTT.

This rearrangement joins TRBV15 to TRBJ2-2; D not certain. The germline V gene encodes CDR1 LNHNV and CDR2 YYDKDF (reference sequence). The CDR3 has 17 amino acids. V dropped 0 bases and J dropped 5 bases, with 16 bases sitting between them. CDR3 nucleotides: TGTGCCACCAGCAGAGAATCTGGCGGATTCGGGACCGGGGAGCTGTTTTTT. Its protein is CATSRESGGFGTGELFF.

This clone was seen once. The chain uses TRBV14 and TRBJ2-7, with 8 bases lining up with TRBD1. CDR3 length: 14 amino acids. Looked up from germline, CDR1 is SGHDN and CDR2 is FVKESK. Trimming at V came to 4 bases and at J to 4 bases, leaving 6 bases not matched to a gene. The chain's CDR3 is CASSPRQGLYEQYF. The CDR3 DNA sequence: TGTGCCAGCAGCCCCAGACAGGGGTTATACGAGCAGTACTTC.

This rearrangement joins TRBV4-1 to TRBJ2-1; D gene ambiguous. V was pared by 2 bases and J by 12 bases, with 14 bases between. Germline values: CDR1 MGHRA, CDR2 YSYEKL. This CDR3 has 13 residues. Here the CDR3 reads CASSQLGLIGQFF. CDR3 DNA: TGCGCCAGCAGCCAACTAGGCTTGATAGGGCAGTTCTTC.

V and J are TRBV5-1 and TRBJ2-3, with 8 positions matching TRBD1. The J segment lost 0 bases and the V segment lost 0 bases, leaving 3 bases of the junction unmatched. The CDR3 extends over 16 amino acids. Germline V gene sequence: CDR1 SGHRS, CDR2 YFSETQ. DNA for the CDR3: TGCGCCAGCAGCTTGGAACAGGGGGGCAGCACAGATACGCAGTATTTT. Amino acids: CASSLEQGGSTDTQYF.

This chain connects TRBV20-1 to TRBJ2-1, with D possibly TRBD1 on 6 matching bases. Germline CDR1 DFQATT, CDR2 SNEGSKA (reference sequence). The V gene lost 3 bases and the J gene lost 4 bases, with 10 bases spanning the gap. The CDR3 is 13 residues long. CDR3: CSASSTGYNEQFF. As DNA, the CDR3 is TGCAGTGCTAGTTCGACAGGTTACAATGAGCAGTTCTTC.

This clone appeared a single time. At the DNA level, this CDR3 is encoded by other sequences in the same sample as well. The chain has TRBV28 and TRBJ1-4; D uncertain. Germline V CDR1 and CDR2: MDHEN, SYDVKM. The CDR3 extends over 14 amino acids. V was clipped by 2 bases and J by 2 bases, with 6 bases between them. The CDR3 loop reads CASSLTGTNEKLFF. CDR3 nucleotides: TGTGCCAGCAGTTTAACGGGGACTAATGAAAAACTGTTTTTT. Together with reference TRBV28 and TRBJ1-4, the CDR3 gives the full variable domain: DVKVTQSSRYLVKRTGEKVFLECVQDMDHENMFWYRQDPGLGLRLIYFSYDVKMKEKGDIPEGYSVSREKKERFSLILESASTNQTSMYLCASSLTGTNEKLFFGSGTQLSVL.

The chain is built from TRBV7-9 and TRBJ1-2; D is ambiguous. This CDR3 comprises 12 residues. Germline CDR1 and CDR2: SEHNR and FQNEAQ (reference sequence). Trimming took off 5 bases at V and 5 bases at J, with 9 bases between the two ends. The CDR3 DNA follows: TGTGCCAGCAGCCCCGAGTCTTATGGCTACACCTTC. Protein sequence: CASSPESYGYTF. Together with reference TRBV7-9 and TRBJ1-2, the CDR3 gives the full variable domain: DTGVSQNPRHKITKRGQNVTFRCDPISEHNRLYWYRQTLGQGPEFLTYFQNEAQLEKSRLLSDRFSAERPKGSFSTLEIQRTEQGDSAMYLCASSPESYGYTFGSGTRLTVV.

CDR3 region: CASSANNRGEAFF. CDR3 DNA sequence: TGTGCCAGCAGCGCCAATAACAGGGGTGAAGCTTTCTTT. This sequence joins TRBV2 and TRBJ1-1; TRBD1 agrees at 7 bases. The CDR3 has 13 amino acids. J was trimmed by 7 bases and V by 6 bases; bases with no gene match: 8. The germline V gene encodes CDR1 SNHLY and CDR2 FYNNEI.

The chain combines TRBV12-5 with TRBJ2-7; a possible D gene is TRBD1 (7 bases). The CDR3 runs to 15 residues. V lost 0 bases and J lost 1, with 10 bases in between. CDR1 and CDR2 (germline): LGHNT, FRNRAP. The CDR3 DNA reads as TGTGCTAGTGGTTTGGTAGCAGGGGGGTCCTACGAGCAGTACTTC. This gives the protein CASGLVAGGSYEQYF. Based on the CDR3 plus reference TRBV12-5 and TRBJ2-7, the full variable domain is DARVTQTPRHKVTEMGQEVTMRCQPILGHNTVFWYRQTMMQGLELLAYFRNRAPLDDSGMPKDRFSAEMPDATLATLKIQPSEPRDSAVYFCASGLVAGGSYEQYFGPGTRLTVT.

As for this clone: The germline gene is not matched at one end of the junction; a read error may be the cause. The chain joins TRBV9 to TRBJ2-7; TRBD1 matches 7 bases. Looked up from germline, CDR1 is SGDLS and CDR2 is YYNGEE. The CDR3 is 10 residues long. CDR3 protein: CASRWTGPNF. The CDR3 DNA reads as TGTGCCAGCAGGTGGACAGGCCCCAACTTC.

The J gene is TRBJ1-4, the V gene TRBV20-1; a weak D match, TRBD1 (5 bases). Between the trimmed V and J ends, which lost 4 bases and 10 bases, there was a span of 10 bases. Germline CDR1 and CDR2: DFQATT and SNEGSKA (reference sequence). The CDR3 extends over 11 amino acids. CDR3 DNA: TGCAGTGCTAAGGGGCCTCTAAAACTGTTTTTT. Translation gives CSAKGPLKLFF.

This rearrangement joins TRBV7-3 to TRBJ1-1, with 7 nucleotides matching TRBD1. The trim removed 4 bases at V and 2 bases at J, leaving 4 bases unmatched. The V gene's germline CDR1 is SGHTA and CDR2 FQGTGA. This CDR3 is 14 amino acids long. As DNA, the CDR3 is TGTGCCAGCAGCTCGACAGGGCTCAACACTGAAGCTTTCTTT. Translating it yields CASSSTGLNTEAFF.

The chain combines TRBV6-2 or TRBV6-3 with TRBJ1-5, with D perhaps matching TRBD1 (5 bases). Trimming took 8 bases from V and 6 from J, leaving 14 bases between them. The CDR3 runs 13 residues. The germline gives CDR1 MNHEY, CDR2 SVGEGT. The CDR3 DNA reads TGTGCCAGCCGCCAGGGAGAGGCTCAGCCCCAGCATTTT. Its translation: CASRQGEAQPQHF.

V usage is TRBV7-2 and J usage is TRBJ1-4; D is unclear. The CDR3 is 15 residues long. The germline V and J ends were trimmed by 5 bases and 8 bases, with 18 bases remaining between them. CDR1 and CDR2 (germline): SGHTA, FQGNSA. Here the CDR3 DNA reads TGTGCCAGCAGCCTATGGGTCCGCGGCGGGGAAAAACTGTTTTTT. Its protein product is CASSLWVRGGEKLFF.

CDR3 DNA sequence: TGTGCCAGCAGCGTAACTAGCGGGAGGACAGATACGCAGTATTTT. This translates into CASSVTSGRTDTQYF. The chain links TRBV9 to TRBJ2-3, with 12 bases that match TRBD2. The V gene end was trimmed by 1 base and the J gene end by 3 bases; junction bases not matched to a gene: 0. The CDR3 sequence is 15 residues long. Germline V gene lookup returns CDR1 SGDLS and CDR2 YYNGEE.

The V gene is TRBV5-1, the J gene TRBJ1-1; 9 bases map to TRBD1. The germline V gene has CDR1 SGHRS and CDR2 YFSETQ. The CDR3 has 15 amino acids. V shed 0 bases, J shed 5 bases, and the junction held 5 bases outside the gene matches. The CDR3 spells CASSLAGQGLTEAFF. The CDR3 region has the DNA TGCGCCAGCAGCTTGGCGGGACAGGGCTTAACTGAAGCTTTCTTT.

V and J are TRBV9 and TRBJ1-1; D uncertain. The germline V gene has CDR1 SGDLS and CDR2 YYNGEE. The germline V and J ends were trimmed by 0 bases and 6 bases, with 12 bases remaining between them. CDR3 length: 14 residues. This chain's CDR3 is CASSVAMGRAEAFF. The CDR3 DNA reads TGTGCCAGCAGCGTAGCGATGGGGAGGGCTGAAGCTTTCTTT.

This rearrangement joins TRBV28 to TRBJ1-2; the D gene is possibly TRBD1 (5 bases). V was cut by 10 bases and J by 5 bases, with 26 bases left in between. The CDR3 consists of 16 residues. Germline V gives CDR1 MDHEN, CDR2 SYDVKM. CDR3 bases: TGTGCCATCGCAATCATCCAGGGCCGGGCAAGGTATGGCTACACCTTC. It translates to CAIAIIQGRARYGYTF.

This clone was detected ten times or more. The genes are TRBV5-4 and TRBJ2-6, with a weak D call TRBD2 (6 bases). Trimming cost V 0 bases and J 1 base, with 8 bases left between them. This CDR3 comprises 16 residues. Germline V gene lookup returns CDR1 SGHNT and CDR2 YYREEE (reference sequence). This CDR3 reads CASSLDGGSGANVLTF. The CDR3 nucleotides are TGTGCCAGCAGCTTGGATGGAGGGTCTGGGGCCAACGTCCTGACTTTC.

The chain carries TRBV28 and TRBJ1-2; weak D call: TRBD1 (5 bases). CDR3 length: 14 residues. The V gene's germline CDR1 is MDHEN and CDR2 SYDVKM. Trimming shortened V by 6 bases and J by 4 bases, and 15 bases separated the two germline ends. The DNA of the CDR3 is TGTGCCAGCAGCCTAGGGCAGGGCATCTATGGCTACACCTTC. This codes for CASSLGQGIYGYTF.